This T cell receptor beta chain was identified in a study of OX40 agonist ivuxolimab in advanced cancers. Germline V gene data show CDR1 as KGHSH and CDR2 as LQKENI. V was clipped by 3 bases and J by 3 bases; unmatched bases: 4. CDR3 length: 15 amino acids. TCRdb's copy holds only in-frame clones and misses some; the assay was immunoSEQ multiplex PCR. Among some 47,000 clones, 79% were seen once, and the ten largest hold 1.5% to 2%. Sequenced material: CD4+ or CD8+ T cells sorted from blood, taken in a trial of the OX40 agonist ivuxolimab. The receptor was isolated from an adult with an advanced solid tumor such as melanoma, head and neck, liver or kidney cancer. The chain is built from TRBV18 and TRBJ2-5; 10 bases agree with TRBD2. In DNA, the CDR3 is TGTGCCAGCTCACCCCCCCTAGCGGGAGAAGAGACCCAGTACTTC. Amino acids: CASSPPLAGEETQYF.